Below are 18 T cell receptor beta chains sequenced from a single sample in a study of T-cell reconstitution after alpha-beta-depleted transplantation in children. A library of TCRbeta sequences, prepared with unique molecular identifiers, was generated. TCRdb independently ran MiXCR on the PCR reads; one entry per CDR3 protein. The table shows a few hundred thousand distinct CDR3 sequences, with around 46% occurring only once. The specimen comprised PBMCs, sampled before TCRalphabeta/CD19-depleted stem cell transplant. The receptors come from a girl aged 2 to 9 with aplastic anemia, due to receive a stem cell transplant.

This clonotype was seen at least ten times. V and J are TRBV7-7 and TRBJ2-7, with 10 positions matching TRBD2. The CDR3 runs to 15 residues. The germline V gene encodes CDR1 SSHAT and CDR2 FNYEAQ (reference sequence). V lost 5 bases, J lost 2 bases, and 6 bases stayed unmatched. In nucleotides, the CDR3 is TGTGCCAGCAGCGCCCTAGCGGGAGCTGCCTACGAGCAGTACTTC. This gives the protein CASSALAGAAYEQYF.

The chain joins TRBV7-6 to TRBJ2-3, with unresolved D. This CDR3 is 13 amino acids long. Germline CDR1 is SGHVS and CDR2 is FNYEAQ. Trimming took off 5 bases at V and 6 bases at J, with 12 bases between the two ends. CDR3 sequence: CASSAPDEDTQYF. CDR3 in DNA: TGTGCCAGCAGCGCTCCGGACGAGGATACGCAGTATTTT.

This chain joins TRBV20-1 and TRBJ1-5, with TRBD1 as a possible D gene (5 bases). Per germline, CDR1 DFQATT and CDR2 SNEGSKA (reference sequence). The CDR3 sequence is 15 residues long. Between the trimmed V and J ends, which lost 0 bases and 0 bases, there was a span of 9 bases. The CDR3 coding sequence is TGCAGTGCTAGAGAGGACACCTATAGCAATCAGCCCCAGCATTTT. Encoded protein: CSAREDTYSNQPQHF.

This clonotype has a handful of counts. The chain joins TRBV21-1 to TRBJ2-7; the table assigns TRBD1, which was not confirmed against the DNA. TRBV21-1 is deemed a pseudogene. The CDR3 extends over 13 amino acids. The CDR3 DNA reads as TGTGTAAGGGAACAGGCGGACTCCTACGAGCAGTACTTC. The encoded protein is CVREQADSYEQYF.

The chain combines TRBV5-6 with TRBJ1-1; 10 bases match TRBD1. This CDR3 contains 17 residues. V shed 4 bases and J 0 bases; nucleotides not matched to a gene: 9. CDR1 and CDR2 from the germline V gene are SGHDT and YYEEEE. The CDR3 bases are TGTGCCAGCAGCCCAGAGGGGACAGGGGCCCTGAACACTGAAGCTTTCTTT. Translating gives CASSPEGTGALNTEAFF.

This clonotype showed up just a few times. The chain recombines TRBV7-2 with TRBJ2-1; 9 positions match TRBD1. The CDR3 is 16 residues long. Germline CDR1 reads SGHTA; CDR2 reads FQGNSA. V was clipped by 5 bases and J by 2 bases; unmatched bases: 7. The CDR3 DNA reads TGTGCCAGCAGCCCAAGGACAGGGGTCACCTACAATGAGCAGTTCTTC. Translation gives CASSPRTGVTYNEQFF. The full variable domain, rest sourced from reference TRBV7-2 and TRBJ2-1, is GAGVSQSPSNKVTEKGKDVELRCDPISGHTALYWYRQSLGQGLEFLIYFQGNSAPDKSGLPSDRFSAERTGGSVSTLTIQRTQQEDSAVYLCASSPRTGVTYNEQFFGPGTRLTVL.

V and J are TRBV15 and TRBJ1-2; TRBD1 is a possible D gene (6 bases). V lost 0 bases and J 8 bases, leaving 19 bases between the germline ends. The CDR3 is 16 residues long. Germline values: CDR1 LNHNV, CDR2 YYDKDF (reference sequence). The chain's CDR3 is CATSRDAGGAVRGYTF. In nucleotides, the CDR3 is TGTGCCACCAGCAGAGATGCTGGGGGGGCAGTGCGGGGCTACACCTTC.

The V call is TRBV5-5, the J call TRBJ2-1, with TRBD2 identical over 8 bases. Trimming took 4 bases from V and 3 from J; bases not matched to a gene: 9. Germline V gives CDR1 SGHKS, CDR2 YYEKEE (reference sequence). CDR3 length equals 16 residues. The CDR3 nucleotides are TGTGCCAGCAGCCCCACAGGAGCGGGAGACTACAATGAGCAGTTCTTC. It is translated as CASSPTGAGDYNEQFF. Full variable domain (missing parts from reference TRBV5-5 and TRBJ2-1): DAGVTQSPTHLIKTRGQQVTLRCSPISGHKSVSWYQQVLGQGPQFIFQYYEKEERGRGNFPDRFSARQFPNYSSELNVNALLLGDSALYLCASSPTGAGDYNEQFFGPGTRLTVL.

This rearrangement joins TRBV7-9 to TRBJ2-1; 14 bases agree with TRBD2. The CDR3 has 15 residues. Germline-derived CDR1 and CDR2 are SEHNR and FQNEAQ (reference sequence). After removal of 5 bases from V and 8 bases from J, the junction contained 5 bases not matched to a gene. The CDR3 DNA is TGTGCCAGCAGCCCACGGACTAGCGGGAGGCATGAGCAGTTCTTC. It yields the protein CASSPRTSGRHEQFF.

A few counts support this clonotype. The chain combines TRBV5-6 with TRBJ2-3; 9 nucleotides agree with TRBD1. Germline V gene lookup returns CDR1 SGHDT and CDR2 YYEEEE. The CDR3 has 16 amino acids. The J segment lost 0 bases and the V segment lost 4 bases, leaving 6 bases of the junction unmatched. The CDR3 spells CASSPDRGISTDTQYF. Here the CDR3 DNA reads TGTGCCAGCAGCCCGGACAGGGGAATTAGCACAGATACGCAGTATTTT.

The chain recombines TRBV7-2 with TRBJ1-1; 7 bases align to TRBD1. CDR3 length: 15 residues. Unmatched junction bases numbered 8, after V lost 3 bases and J lost 4 bases. Germline CDR1 and CDR2: SGHTA and FQGNSA. Here the CDR3 DNA reads TGTGCCAGCAGCTTTAAGACAGGGACGAGCACTGAAGCTTTCTTT. Amino acids: CASSFKTGTSTEAFF.

The sample holds a few counts of this clonotype. The chain is built from TRBV5-6 and TRBJ2-7, with 9 bases that match TRBD1. V was clipped by 5 bases and J by 5 bases; unmatched bases: 2. In germline, CDR1 is SGHDT, CDR2 YYEEEE. This CDR3 region has 12 residues. CDR3 sequence reads: CASRHRGHEQYF. CDR3 bases: TGTGCCAGCAGGCACAGGGGGCACGAGCAGTACTTC.

CDR3 coding DNA: TGTGCCAGCAGACGACTGTGGTACAATGAGCAGTTCTTC. Encoded protein: CASRRLWYNEQFF. The chain uses TRBV7-2 and TRBJ2-1; no clear D. Trimming cost V 6 bases and J 4 bases, with 10 bases left between them. The length of the CDR3 is 13 residues. Looked up from germline, CDR1 is SGHTA and CDR2 is FQGNSA.

This clonotype was observed at least ten times. The rearrangement links TRBV20-1 to TRBJ2-6, with D possibly TRBD2 on 5 matching bases. The CDR3 extends over 15 amino acids. Trimming shortened V by 6 bases and J by 8 bases, and 20 bases separated the two germline ends. The germline V gene encodes CDR1 DFQATT and CDR2 SNEGSKA (reference sequence). CDR3 coding DNA: TGCAGTGCCATAGCCGGGAAGATAGGGACCAACGTCCTGACTTTC. Its translation: CSAIAGKIGTNVLTF.

This chain uses TRBV7-9 with TRBJ2-7, with D possibly being TRBD2 (6 bases). The germline gives CDR1 SEHNR, CDR2 FQNEAQ (reference sequence). The CDR3 is 13 amino acids. V lost 5 bases, J lost 4 bases, and 12 bases lay in between. The CDR3 sequence is CASSKNGGYEQYF. Here the CDR3 DNA reads TGTGCCAGCAGCAAGAACGGGGGTTACGAGCAGTACTTC.

Ten or more counts support this clonotype. The V call is TRBV11-2, the J call TRBJ2-1; no clear D. The germline V gene encodes CDR1 SGHAT and CDR2 FQNNGV. V dropped 3 bases and J dropped 0 bases, with 12 bases sitting between them. This CDR3 is 16 amino acids long. CDR3 in DNA: TGTGCCAGCAGCTTTGGAACGGATTACTCCTACAATGAGCAGTTCTTC. Amino acid sequence: CASSFGTDYSYNEQFF.

This clonotype was seen a few times. The chain links TRBV12-3 or TRBV12-4 to TRBJ1-1; D remains unclear. The ends were cut back, 2 bases at V and 1 base at J, with 5 bases in the middle. The CDR3 length is 13 residues. CDR3 sequence (DNA): TGTGCCAGCAGTTTACACGGGAACACTGAAGCTTTCTTT. It codes for CASSLHGNTEAFF.

The V and J genes are TRBV23-1 and TRBJ2-5; D tentatively reads TRBD1 or TRBD2 (5 bases each). TRBV23-1 qualifies as an ORF whose function is uncertain. The length of the CDR3 is 14 residues. The V end lost 4 bases, the J end lost 5 bases, and 14 bases lay between the germline ends. The CDR3 DNA reads as TGCGCCAGCAGTCGCCCCGGGACCACCGAGACCCAGTACTTC. It encodes CASSRPGTTETQYF.